This TCR beta chain originates from a study of T cells after yellow fever vaccination. TCRdb itself ran the 5' RACE reads through MiXCR, one entry per CDR3 protein. Of about 260,000 distinct CDR3 sequences detected, roughly 5.6% appear once; the ten largest clones hold roughly 3.5%. The source of this sequence is a man aged 18 to 29 who received the YFV17D yellow fever vaccine. The source material was CD4+ T cells sorted from PBMCs, sampled on the day of the yellow fever booster vaccination.

CDR3 amino acids: CSAPPRDRGPDTQYF. The CDR3 region has the DNA TGCAGTGCTCCCCCCCGGGACAGGGGGCCAGATACGCAGTATTTT. V usage is TRBV20-1 and J usage is TRBJ2-3, with 12 bases that match TRBD1. Germline assignment: CDR1 DFQATT and CDR2 SNEGSKA (reference sequence). V was clipped by 5 bases and J by 4 bases; unmatched bases: 7. This CDR3 has 15 amino acids.